The clone carrying this T cell receptor beta chain was counted a few times. This entry belongs to a study of blood T cell repertoires in COVID-19. Across the whole study: COVID-19 samples, acute and convalescent, were from the United States, Italy and Spain. PBMCs, B-cell-depleted T cells, or T cells were the source of the cDNA or gDNA that made up the material.

Authors' data handling: Amplification of reference gene primers was used by the study to estimate nucleated cell counts. TCRdb keeps only in-frame clones here, not all; method: immunoSEQ multiplex PCR. The V and J calls and clone size were taken over from that table, and D and trimming were inferred from the DNA. There are 240,000 or so clones in the sample; 70% to 90% occur only once, and 2.5% to 3.5% lies in the top ten. Looked up from germline, CDR1 is SGHTA and CDR2 is FQGNSA. The V and J ends lost 1 base and 2 bases respectively, with 15 bases between them. CDR3 size: 16 residues. Sequenced sample: peripheral blood. The TCR sequence derives from a woman aged 25 to 39 who had recovered from COVID-19. The chain links TRBV7-2 to TRBJ2-7; TRBD1 is a possible D gene (6 bases). The CDR3 sequence is CASSLGAGTTTYEQYF. The CDR3 DNA reads TGTGCCAGCAGCTTAGGAGCCGGGACAACAACCTACGAGCAGTACTTC.